This record concerns one T cell receptor (beta chain) sequence. What it binds is not known. This specimen belongs to a study of human T cells and chemical hapten exposure. Study-level information: Donors were sensitized with 2% DPC on the upper inner arm.

Study outcomes and limitations: Expanded TCRs formed significantly more large CDR3 similarity clusters than controls. There was no change with DPC sensitization in TCRs above 1 in 1000 frequency.

TCRdb passed the RACE reads through MiXCR, listing each CDR3 protein once. This sample yields about 300,000 distinct CDR3 sequences, of which around 5% are seen a single time; under 9.5% belongs to the top ten. Germline V gene lookup returns CDR1 MNHEY and CDR2 SVGAGI. The CDR3 contains 19 residues. Trimming removed 4 bases from V and 0 bases from J, with 22 bases in between. The time point: pre-sensitization, week 0. Treatment: therapeutic diphenylcyclopropenone sensitization with weekly scalp DPC. Prior to application of each patch test, blood was drawn. The gene calls are TRBV6-5 and TRBJ2-1; D unresolved. This receptor was identified in a woman under 30 with alopecia areata. Some clones in this sample may be carry-over from other donors' samples. The sequences come from whole blood, collected in connection with sensitization to the hapten diphenylcyclopropenone (DPC). CDR3 loop: CASSFVSGFRLSSYNEQFF. The CDR3 nucleotides read TGTGCCAGCAGTTTTGTTTCGGGTTTTCGTTTGAGCTCCTACAATGAGCAGTTCTTC.